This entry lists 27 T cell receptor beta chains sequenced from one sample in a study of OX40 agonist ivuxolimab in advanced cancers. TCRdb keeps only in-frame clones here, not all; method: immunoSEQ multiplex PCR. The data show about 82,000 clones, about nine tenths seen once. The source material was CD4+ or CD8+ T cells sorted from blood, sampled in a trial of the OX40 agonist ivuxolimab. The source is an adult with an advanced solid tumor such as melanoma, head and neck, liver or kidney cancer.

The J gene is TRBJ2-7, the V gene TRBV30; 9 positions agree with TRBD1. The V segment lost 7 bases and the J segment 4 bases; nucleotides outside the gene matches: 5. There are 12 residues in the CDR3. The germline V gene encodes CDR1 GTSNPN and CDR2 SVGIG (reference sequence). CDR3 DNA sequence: TGTGCCTCCTGGGACAGGGTTTACGAGCAGTACTTC. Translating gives CASWDRVYEQYF.

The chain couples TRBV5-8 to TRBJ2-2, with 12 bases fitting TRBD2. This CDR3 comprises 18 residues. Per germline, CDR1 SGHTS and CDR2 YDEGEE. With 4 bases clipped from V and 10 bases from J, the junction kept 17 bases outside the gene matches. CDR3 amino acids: CASSANLLAGGSLSELFF. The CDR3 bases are TGTGCCAGCAGCGCAAACCTACTAGCGGGAGGTTCCTTATCGGAGCTGTTTTTT.

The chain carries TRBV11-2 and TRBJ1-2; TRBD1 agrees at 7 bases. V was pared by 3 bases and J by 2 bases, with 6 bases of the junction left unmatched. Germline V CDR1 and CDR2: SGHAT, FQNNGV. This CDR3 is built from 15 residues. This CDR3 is CASSFQGDRNYGYTF. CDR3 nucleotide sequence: TGTGCCAGCAGCTTCCAAGGGGACAGAAACTATGGCTACACCTTC.

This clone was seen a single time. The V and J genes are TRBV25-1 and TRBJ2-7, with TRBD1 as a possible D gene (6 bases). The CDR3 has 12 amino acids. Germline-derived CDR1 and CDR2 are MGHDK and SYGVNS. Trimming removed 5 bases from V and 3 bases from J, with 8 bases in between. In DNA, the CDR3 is TGTGCCAGCAGTAAACAGGGCTACGAGCAGTACTTC. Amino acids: CASSKQGYEQYF.

The CDR3 reads CASSVGRITGELFF. Written as DNA, the CDR3 is TGTGCCAGCAGTGTGGGACGAATCACCGGGGAGCTGTTTTTT. V gene TRBV2 combines with J gene TRBJ2-2; D possibly matches TRBD1 or TRBD2 (5 bases each). Germline lookup yields CDR1 SNHLY and CDR2 FYNNEI. The CDR3 is 14 residues long. Trimming stripped 4 bases from V and 4 bases from J, with 10 bases between.

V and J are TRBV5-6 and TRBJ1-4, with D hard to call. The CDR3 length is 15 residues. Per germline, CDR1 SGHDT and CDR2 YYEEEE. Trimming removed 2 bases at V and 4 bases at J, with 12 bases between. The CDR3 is CASSFWSEHNEKLFF. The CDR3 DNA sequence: TGTGCCAGCAGCTTTTGGTCAGAACATAATGAAAAACTGTTTTTT.

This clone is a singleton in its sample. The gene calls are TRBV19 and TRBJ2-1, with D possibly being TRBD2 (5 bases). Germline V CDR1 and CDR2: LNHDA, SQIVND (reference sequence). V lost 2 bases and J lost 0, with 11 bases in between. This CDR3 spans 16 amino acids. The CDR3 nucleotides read TGTGCCAGTAGTATACCCCGGGATCGCTCCTACAATGAGCAGTTCTTC. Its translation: CASSIPRDRSYNEQFF.

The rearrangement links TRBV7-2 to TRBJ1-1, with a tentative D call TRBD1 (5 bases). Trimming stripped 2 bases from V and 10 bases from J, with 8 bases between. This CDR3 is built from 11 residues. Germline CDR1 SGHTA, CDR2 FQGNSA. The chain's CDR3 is CASSLMGGAFF. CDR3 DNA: TGTGCCAGCAGCTTAATGGGGGGAGCTTTCTTT.

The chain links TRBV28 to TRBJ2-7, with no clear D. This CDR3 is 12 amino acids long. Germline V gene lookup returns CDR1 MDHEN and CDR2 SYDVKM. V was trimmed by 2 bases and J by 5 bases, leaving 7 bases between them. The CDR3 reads CASSLPHHEQYF. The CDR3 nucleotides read TGTGCCAGCAGTTTACCCCACCACGAGCAGTACTTC.

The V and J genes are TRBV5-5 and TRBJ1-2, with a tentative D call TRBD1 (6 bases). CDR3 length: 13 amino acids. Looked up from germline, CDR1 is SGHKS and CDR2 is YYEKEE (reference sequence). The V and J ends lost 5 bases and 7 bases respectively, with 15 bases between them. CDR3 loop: CASRPTGSGGYTF. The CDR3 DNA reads TGTGCCAGCAGGCCCACAGGGAGCGGTGGCTACACCTTC. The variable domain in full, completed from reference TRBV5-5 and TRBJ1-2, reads DAGVTQSPTHLIKTRGQQVTLRCSPISGHKSVSWYQQVLGQGPQFIFQYYEKEERGRGNFPDRFSARQFPNYSSELNVNALLLGDSALYLCASRPTGSGGYTFGSGTRLTVV.

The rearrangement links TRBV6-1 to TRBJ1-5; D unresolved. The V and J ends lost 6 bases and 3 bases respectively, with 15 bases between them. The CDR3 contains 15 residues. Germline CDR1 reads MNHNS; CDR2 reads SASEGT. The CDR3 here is CASSPTTASNQPQHF. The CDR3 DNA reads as TGTGCCAGCAGCCCCACAACAGCTTCCAATCAGCCCCAGCATTTT.

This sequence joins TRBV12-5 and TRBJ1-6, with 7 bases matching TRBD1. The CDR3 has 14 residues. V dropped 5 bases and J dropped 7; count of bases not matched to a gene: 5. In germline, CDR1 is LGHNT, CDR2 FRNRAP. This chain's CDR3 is CASGPGTENSPLHF. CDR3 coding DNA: TGTGCTAGTGGTCCCGGGACAGAAAATTCACCCCTCCACTTT.

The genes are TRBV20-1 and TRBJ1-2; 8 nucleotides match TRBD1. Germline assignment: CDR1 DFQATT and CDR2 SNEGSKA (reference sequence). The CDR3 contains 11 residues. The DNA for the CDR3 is TGCAGCGTACCAGGGGGCCATGGCTACACCTTC. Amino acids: CSVPGGHGYTF.

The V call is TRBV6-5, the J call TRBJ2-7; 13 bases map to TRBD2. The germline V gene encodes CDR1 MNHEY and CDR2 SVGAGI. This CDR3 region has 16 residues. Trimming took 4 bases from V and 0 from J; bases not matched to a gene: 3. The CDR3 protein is CASSSLAGGSSYEQYF. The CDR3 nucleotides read TGTGCCAGCAGTTCACTAGCGGGAGGGAGCTCCTACGAGCAGTACTTC.

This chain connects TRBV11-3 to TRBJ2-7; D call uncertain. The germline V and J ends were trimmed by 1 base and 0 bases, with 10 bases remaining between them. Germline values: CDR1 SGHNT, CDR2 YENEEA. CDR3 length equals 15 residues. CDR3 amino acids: CASSLGPVRSYEQYF. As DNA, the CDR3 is TGTGCCAGCAGCTTAGGTCCAGTCCGCTCCTACGAGCAGTACTTC.

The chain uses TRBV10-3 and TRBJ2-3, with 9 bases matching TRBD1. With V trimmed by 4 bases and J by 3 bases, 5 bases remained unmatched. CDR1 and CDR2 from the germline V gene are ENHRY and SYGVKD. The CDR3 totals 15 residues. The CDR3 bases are TGTGCCATCAGTGCCCGACAGGGGGGAACAGATACGCAGTATTTT. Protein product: CAISARQGGTDTQYF.

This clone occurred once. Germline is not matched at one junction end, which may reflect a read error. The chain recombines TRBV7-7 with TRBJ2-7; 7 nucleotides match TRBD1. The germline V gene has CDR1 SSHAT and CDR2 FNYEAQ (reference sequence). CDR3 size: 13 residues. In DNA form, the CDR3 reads TGTGCTAGCAGCTTTGACAGGGACTACGAGCAGTACTTC. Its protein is CASSFDRDYEQYF.

The CDR3 DNA is TGTGCCAGCAGCTTGGGGGGGGGACTAGTGGCCCAGTACTTC. Protein sequence: CASSLGGGLVAQYF. The V gene is TRBV5-4, the J gene TRBJ2-5, with 8 bases fitting TRBD2. Germline CDR1 reads SGHNT; CDR2 reads YYREEE (reference sequence). V dropped 0 bases and J dropped 9; count of bases not matched to a gene: 7. CDR3 length: 14 amino acids.

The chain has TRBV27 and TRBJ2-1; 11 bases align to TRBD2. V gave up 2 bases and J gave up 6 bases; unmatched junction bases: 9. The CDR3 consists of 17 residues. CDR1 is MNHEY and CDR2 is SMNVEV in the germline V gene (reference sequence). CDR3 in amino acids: CASSLVVGLAGGNEQFF. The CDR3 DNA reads TGTGCCAGCAGTTTAGTTGTTGGGCTAGCGGGAGGCAATGAGCAGTTCTTC.

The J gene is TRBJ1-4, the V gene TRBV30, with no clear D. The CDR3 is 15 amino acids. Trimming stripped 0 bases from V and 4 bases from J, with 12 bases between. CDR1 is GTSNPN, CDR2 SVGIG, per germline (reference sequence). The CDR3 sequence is CAWSVYSGFNEKLFF. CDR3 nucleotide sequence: TGTGCCTGGAGTGTATATTCGGGGTTTAATGAAAAACTGTTTTTT. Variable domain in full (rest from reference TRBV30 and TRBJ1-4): SQTIHQWPATLVQPVGSPLSLECTVEGTSNPNLYWYRQAAGRGLQLLFYSVGIGQISSEVPQNLSASRPQDRQFILSSKKLLLSDSGFYLCAWSVYSGFNEKLFFGSGTQLSVL.

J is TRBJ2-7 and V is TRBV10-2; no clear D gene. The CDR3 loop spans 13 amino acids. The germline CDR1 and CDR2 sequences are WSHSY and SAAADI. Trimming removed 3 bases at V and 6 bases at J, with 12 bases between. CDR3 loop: CASSDGQVGEQYF. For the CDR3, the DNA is TGCGCCAGCAGTGACGGGCAGGTAGGCGAGCAGTACTTC.

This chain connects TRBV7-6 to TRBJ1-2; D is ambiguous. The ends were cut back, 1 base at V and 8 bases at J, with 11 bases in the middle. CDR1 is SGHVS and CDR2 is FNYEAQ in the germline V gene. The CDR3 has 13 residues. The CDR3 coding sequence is TGTGCCAGCAGCTTAGTAGAGGGCTGGGGCTACACCTTC. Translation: CASSLVEGWGYTF.

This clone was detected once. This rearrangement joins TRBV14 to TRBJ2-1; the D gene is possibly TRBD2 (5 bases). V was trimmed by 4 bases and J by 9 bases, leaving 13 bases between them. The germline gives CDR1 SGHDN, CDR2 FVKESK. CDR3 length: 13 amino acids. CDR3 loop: CASSRTGKGEQFF. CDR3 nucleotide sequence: TGTGCCAGCAGCCGCACGGGGAAGGGTGAGCAGTTCTTC.

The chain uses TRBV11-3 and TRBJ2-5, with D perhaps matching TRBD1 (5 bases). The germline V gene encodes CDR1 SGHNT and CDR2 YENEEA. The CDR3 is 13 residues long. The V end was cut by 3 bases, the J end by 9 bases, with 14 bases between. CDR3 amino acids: CASSLHLKGSQYF. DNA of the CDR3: TGTGCCAGCAGCTTGCACCTGAAGGGGTCCCAGTACTTC.

CDR3 sequence reads: CASSGAVEQFF. In nucleotides, the CDR3 is TGTGCCAGCAGTGGGGCGGTTGAGCAGTTCTTC. This rearrangement joins TRBV2 to TRBJ2-1; D call uncertain. CDR1 SNHLY and CDR2 FYNNEI come from the germline V gene. V shed 4 bases and J shed 9 bases, with 7 bases lying between them. This CDR3 comprises 11 residues. Filled out from reference TRBV2 and TRBJ2-1, the complete variable domain reads EPEVTQTPSHQVTQMGQEVILRCVPISNHLYFYWYRQILGQKVEFLVSFYNNEISEKSEIFDDQFSVERPDGSNFTLKIRSTKLEDSAMYFCASSGAVEQFFGPGTRLTVL.

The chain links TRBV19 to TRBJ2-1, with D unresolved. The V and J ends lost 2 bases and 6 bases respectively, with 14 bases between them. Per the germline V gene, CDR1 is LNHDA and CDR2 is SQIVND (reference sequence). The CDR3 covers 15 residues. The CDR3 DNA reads TGTGCCAGTAGTATACAAGCGCCATTTGGCAATGAGCAGTTCTTC. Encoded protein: CASSIQAPFGNEQFF.

Here the CDR3 reads CASSQDLQEATNEKLFF. CDR3 in DNA: TGCGCCAGCAGCCAAGATTTACAGGAGGCAACTAATGAAAAACTGTTTTTT. The chain is built from TRBV4-1 and TRBJ1-4; D possibly corresponds to TRBD1 (5 bases). Deletions cut 0 bases from V and 0 bases from J, with 11 bases between. Germline lookup yields CDR1 MGHRA and CDR2 YSYEKL. The CDR3 spans 17 residues.